The 13 T cell receptor beta chains given below trace back to one sample, sequenced in a study of naive and memory T cell subsets. Two oligonucleotides, mixed equimolar, formed the beta constant-region primer covering TRBC1 and TRBC2. Nested alpha and beta constant-region primers with the SP2 primer drove four PCR rounds on ligated cDNA. TCRdb re-derived calls from the UMI-ligation and nested PCR reads in MiXCR, one entry per CDR3 protein. This sample has over 65,000 distinct CDR3 sequences, with about 10% found just once. Input material: naive CD8+ T cells from blood. These receptors all stem from a human donor in good health.

This clonotype was recorded at least ten times. The chain couples TRBV29-1 to TRBJ2-1; a weak D match, TRBD1 (6 bases). The CDR3 sequence is 13 residues long. V lost 1 base and J lost 8, with 12 bases in between. The germline V gene has CDR1 SQVTM and CDR2 ANQGSEA. Here the CDR3 reads CSVEGGLSDEQFF. The DNA of the CDR3 is TGCAGCGTTGAAGGGGGGCTGAGCGATGAGCAGTTCTTC.

Ten or more counts support this clonotype. This sequence joins TRBV7-6 and TRBJ2-1; D is ambiguous. Germline CDR1 and CDR2: SGHVS and FNYEAQ. Trimming cost V 5 bases and J 4 bases, with 15 bases left between them. The CDR3 consists of 15 residues. CDR3 sequence reads: CASSAPGPNYNEQFF. The CDR3, as DNA: TGTGCCAGCAGCGCTCCGGGTCCTAATTACAATGAGCAGTTCTTC.

This clonotype appeared many times. This chain links TRBV4-3 with TRBJ2-1; D is undetermined. The germline V and J ends were trimmed by 8 bases and 4 bases, with 9 bases remaining between them. The CDR3 consists of 12 residues. Looked up from germline, CDR1 is LGHNA and CDR2 is YSLEER. CDR3 residues: CASSTQYNEQFF. CDR3 in DNA: TGCGCCAGCTCCACTCAGTACAATGAGCAGTTCTTC.

This clonotype was seen at least ten times. The J gene is TRBJ2-2, the V gene TRBV3-1; 9 bases line up with TRBD2. The germline CDR1 and CDR2 sequences are LGHDT and YNNKEL (reference sequence). The CDR3 is 15 amino acids. The junction had 7 bases not matched to a gene; V was cut back by 4 bases and J by 7 bases. The CDR3: CASSPISGSVGELFF. The CDR3 DNA reads as TGTGCCAGCAGCCCCATTAGCGGGAGCGTCGGGGAGCTGTTTTTT.

This clonotype was detected many times. CDR3 region: CASSFEGAGELFF. CDR3 DNA sequence: TGTGCCAGCAGCTTCGAGGGCGCCGGGGAGCTGTTTTTT. This rearrangement joins TRBV7-9 to TRBJ2-2; perhaps TRBD2 as D (5 bases). The V and J ends lost 3 bases and 6 bases respectively, with 8 bases between them. Germline-derived CDR1 and CDR2 are SEHNR and FQNEAQ (reference sequence). The CDR3 is 13 amino acids.

This clonotype was detected only a few times. This chain joins TRBV27 and TRBJ2-1; 11 nucleotides match TRBD2. The V segment lost 2 bases and the J segment 5 bases; nucleotides outside the gene matches: 2. The length of the CDR3 is 15 residues. Germline lookup yields CDR1 MNHEY and CDR2 SMNVEV (reference sequence). The CDR3 DNA is TGTGCCAGCAGTTTACGACTAGCGGGAAACAATGAGCAGTTCTTC. It encodes CASSLRLAGNNEQFF.

Written as DNA, the CDR3 is TGTGCCAGCAGTTATACAGGGGGGAGGAACACTGAAGCTTTCTTT. This encodes CASSYTGGRNTEAFF. The V gene is TRBV27, the J gene TRBJ1-1, with 8 bases identical to TRBD1. After removal of 4 bases from V and 1 base from J, the junction contained 5 bases not matched to a gene. Germline CDR1 MNHEY, CDR2 SMNVEV (reference sequence). The CDR3 consists of 15 residues.

V usage is TRBV3-1 and J usage is TRBJ2-7; 7 bases agree with TRBD1. The CDR3 loop spans 16 amino acids. V gave up 0 bases and J gave up 3 bases; unmatched junction bases: 8. Germline-derived CDR1 and CDR2 are LGHDT and YNNKEL (reference sequence). In nucleotides, the CDR3 is TGTGCCAGCAGCCAAGAAGAAGGGACAGTATTCTACGAGCAGTACTTC. This sequence encodes CASSQEEGTVFYEQYF.

V gene TRBV28 combines with J gene TRBJ2-7; TRBD2 matches 7 bases. The germline V gene encodes CDR1 MDHEN and CDR2 SYDVKM. The CDR3 length is 17 residues. Unmatched junction bases numbered 17, after V lost 6 bases and J lost 3 bases. This chain's CDR3 is CASRTDSQGEGSYEQYF. As DNA, the CDR3 is TGTGCCAGCAGGACCGACTCGCAAGGGGAGGGGAGCTACGAGCAGTACTTC. The whole variable domain, filled in from reference TRBV28 and TRBJ2-7, reads DVKVTQSSRYLVKRTGEKVFLECVQDMDHENMFWYRQDPGLGLRLIYFSYDVKMKEKGDIPEGYSVSREKKERFSLILESASTNQTSMYLCASRTDSQGEGSYEQYFGPGTRLTVT.

The table lists this clonotype with many counts. This chain connects TRBV29-1 to TRBJ2-7, with 10 bases lining up with TRBD1. The length of the CDR3 is 15 residues. The germline V gene encodes CDR1 SQVTM and CDR2 ANQGSEA. J lost 6 bases, V lost 4 bases, and 12 bases had no gene match. CDR3 DNA sequence: TGCAGCGTTGTGGGGGGGGACAGGGGTCAGGGCGAGCAGTACTTC. Encoded protein: CSVVGGDRGQGEQYF.

In its sample, this clonotype was seen a few times. CDR3 sequence: CASSSQDWTEAFF. The CDR3 DNA sequence: TGTGCCAGCAGTTCCCAGGATTGGACTGAAGCTTTCTTT. The V gene is TRBV6-4, the J gene TRBJ1-1; D uncertain. Germline CDR1 MRHNA, CDR2 SNTAGT. The ends were cut back, 5 bases at V and 5 bases at J, with 12 bases in the middle. CDR3 size: 13 residues.

The V and J genes are TRBV4-3 and TRBJ2-3, with 7 positions matching TRBD2. Per germline, CDR1 LGHNA and CDR2 YSLEER. J was trimmed by 1 base and V by 1 base; bases with no gene match: 5. This CDR3 contains 16 residues. DNA of the CDR3: TGCGCCAGCAGCCAAGGGGGGGGAACTGGCACAGATACGCAGTATTTT. This gives the protein CASSQGGGTGTDTQYF.

V and J are TRBV29-1 and TRBJ1-1, with D uncertain. The germline V and J ends were trimmed by 6 bases and 1 base, with 9 bases remaining between them. The CDR3 consists of 12 residues. Germline loops: CDR1 SQVTM, CDR2 ANQGSEA. Here the CDR3 DNA reads TGCAGCGTGGACGGATCGAACACTGAAGCTTTCTTT. Translation gives CSVDGSNTEAFF.